A single sample is the source of the 26 T cell receptor beta chains below, sequenced in a study of blood T cell repertoires in COVID-19. Assay: immunoSEQ multiplex PCR; the TCRdb copy retains only in-frame clones and omits some. The sample contains fewer than 200,000 clones, about 80% of which appear only once. Sequences were obtained from peripheral blood. The receptors here all came from a human donor in a cohort sampled during active COVID-19.

This chain links TRBV9 with TRBJ1-2, with 7 bases lining up with TRBD1. Germline values: CDR1 SGDLS, CDR2 YYNGEE. Trimming cost V 0 bases and J 0 bases; bases outside gene matches: 5. The CDR3 consists of 16 residues. CDR3 nucleotides: TGTGCCAGCAGCGTAGCAGAGGGGACAGCTAACTATGGCTACACCTTC. Protein sequence: CASSVAEGTANYGYTF.

The rearrangement joins TRBV9 to TRBJ2-2, with a tentative D call TRBD1 (6 bases). Trimming shortened V by 4 bases and J by 1 base, and 11 bases separated the two germline ends. This CDR3 has 15 amino acids. The germline CDR1 and CDR2 sequences are SGDLS and YYNGEE. The CDR3 reads CASSQVQGNTGELFF. The DNA for the CDR3 is TGTGCCAGCAGCCAAGTACAGGGGAACACCGGGGAGCTGTTTTTT. The whole variable domain, remainder taken from reference TRBV9 and TRBJ2-2, is DSGVTQTPKHLITATGQRVTLRCSPRSGDLSVYWYQQSLDQGLQFLIQYYNGEERAKGNILERFSAQQFPDLHSELNLSSLELGDSALYFCASSQVQGNTGELFFGEGSRLTVL.

The V gene is TRBV24-1, the J gene TRBJ2-1; 9 bases match TRBD2. Germline CDR1 is KGHDR and CDR2 is SFDVKD. With 12 bases clipped from V and 0 bases from J, the junction kept 8 bases outside the gene matches. The length of the CDR3 is 15 residues. The CDR3 nucleotides read TGTGCCTGCGCTAGCGGGGACAGCTCCTACAATGAGCAGTTCTTC. Residues: CACASGDSSYNEQFF.

This chain uses TRBV7-6 with TRBJ2-7; D is uncertain. Trimming left V 1 base short and J 0 bases short, with 13 bases between. From germline, CDR1 is SGHVS and CDR2 FNYEAQ. The CDR3 extends over 16 amino acids. In nucleotides, the CDR3 is TGTGCCAGCAGCTTAGGCACATTGGGCAGCTCCTACGAGCAGTACTTC. Amino acids: CASSLGTLGSSYEQYF.

The rearrangement uses TRBV6-1 and TRBJ2-5; TRBD2 might be the D (5 bases). The V gene lost 2 bases and the J gene lost 0 bases, with 10 bases spanning the gap. The CDR3 length is 15 residues. Germline V lookup: CDR1 MNHNS, CDR2 SASEGT. The DNA for the CDR3 is TGTGCCAGCAGTGAATCTGGCGGGTACCAAGAGACCCAGTACTTC. It translates to CASSESGGYQETQYF.

This clone was recorded once. The chain links TRBV2 to TRBJ2-1; 8 positions agree with TRBD2. Germline CDR1 is SNHLY and CDR2 is FYNNEI. The CDR3 sequence is 14 residues long. V lost 7 bases to trimming and J lost 6 bases; unmatched junction nucleotides: 8. CDR3 loop: CASIPTGTSNEQFF. DNA for the CDR3: TGTGCCAGCATACCGACCGGGACTAGCAATGAGCAGTTCTTC.

V usage is TRBV19 and J usage is TRBJ1-2; perhaps TRBD1 as D (5 bases). CDR3 size: 14 residues. CDR1 is LNHDA and CDR2 is SQIVND in the germline V gene (reference sequence). Trimming took off 3 bases at V and 3 bases at J, with 11 bases between the two ends. CDR3 amino acids: CASSMGTVDYGYTF. The DNA for the CDR3 is TGTGCCAGTAGTATGGGGACTGTAGACTATGGCTACACCTTC. The full variable domain, its missing parts supplied by reference TRBV19 and TRBJ1-2, is DGGITQSPKYLFRKEGQNVTLSCEQNLNHDAMYWYRQDPGQGLRLIYYSQIVNDFQKGDIAEGYSVSREKKESFPLTVTSAQKNPTAFYLCASSMGTVDYGYTFGSGTRLTVV.

For this clone: Other DNA sequences in this sample translate to the same CDR3. The chain joins TRBV5-1 to TRBJ1-1; 9 bases match TRBD1. CDR1 and CDR2 (germline): SGHRS, YFSETQ. The CDR3 extends over 15 amino acids. V lost 1 base, J lost 4 bases, and 5 bases stayed unmatched. The CDR3: CASSLSRQGGTEAFF. CDR3 bases: TGCGCCAGCAGCTTGTCTAGACAGGGGGGCACTGAAGCTTTCTTT.

This chain joins TRBV9 and TRBJ1-6; 12 positions agree with TRBD1. This CDR3 region has 18 residues. CDR1 is SGDLS and CDR2 is YYNGEE in the germline V gene. V dropped 0 bases and J dropped 6; count of bases not matched to a gene: 7. The CDR3 region is CASSVAGQGASSNSPLHF. CDR3 DNA sequence: TGTGCCAGCAGCGTAGCGGGACAGGGGGCATCTAGTAATTCACCCCTCCACTTT.

The chain is built from TRBV7-8 and TRBJ1-2, with D maybe TRBD1 (5 bases). The V and J ends lost 7 bases and 5 bases respectively, with 29 bases between them. Germline CDR1 and CDR2: SGHVS and FQNEAQ. The CDR3 extends over 18 amino acids. This CDR3 is CASTLTPGRIPGAYGYTF. CDR3 nucleotides: TGTGCCAGCACCCTAACCCCGGGCCGGATTCCTGGGGCTTATGGCTACACCTTC.

J is TRBJ1-1 and V is TRBV5-1, with D hard to call. Trimming took off 3 bases at V and 0 bases at J, with 6 bases between the two ends. The CDR3 spans 13 residues. The V gene's germline CDR1 is SGHRS and CDR2 YFSETQ. In DNA, the CDR3 is TGCGCCAGCAGCTCGGCGGTGAACACTGAAGCTTTCTTT. It yields the protein CASSSAVNTEAFF.

The sample holds one count of this clone. CDR3 sequence: CASSELRTGEEKLFF. The CDR3 coding sequence is TGTGCCAGCAGTGAACTTAGGACAGGGGAGGAAAAACTGTTTTTT. The chain has TRBV2 and TRBJ1-4; TRBD1 matches at 9 bases. Germline assignment: CDR1 SNHLY and CDR2 FYNNEI. The CDR3 consists of 15 residues. The junction had 6 bases not matched to a gene; V was cut back by 2 bases and J by 8 bases.

V and J are TRBV7-8 and TRBJ1-6, with D tentatively TRBD1 (5 bases). Per the germline V gene, CDR1 is SGHVS and CDR2 is FQNEAQ. CDR3 size: 12 residues. V dropped 6 bases and J dropped 8 bases, with 8 bases sitting between them. The CDR3 sequence is CASSLRDSPLHF. Here the CDR3 DNA reads TGTGCCAGCAGTCTCAGGGATTCACCCCTCCACTTT.

The V gene is TRBV5-1, the J gene TRBJ1-2, with D perhaps matching TRBD1 (6 bases). The germline gives CDR1 SGHRS, CDR2 YFSETQ. CDR3 length: 13 residues. V was trimmed by 4 bases and J by 8 bases, leaving 15 bases between them. CDR3 residues: CASSGGLSRGYTF. The CDR3 region has the DNA TGCGCCAGCAGCGGGGGCCTTTCGCGGGGCTACACCTTC.

The chain combines TRBV6-6 with TRBJ1-5; D is uncertain. V was cut by 10 bases and J by 9 bases, with 25 bases left in between. The CDR3 length is 15 residues. Germline values: CDR1 MNHNY, CDR2 SVGAGI (reference sequence). The CDR3 loop reads CAIHRDPIGILPQHF. The CDR3 bases are TGTGCCATCCACCGGGATCCTATTGGGATTCTGCCCCAGCATTTT.

The V gene is TRBV19, the J gene TRBJ2-5, with TRBD1 matching over 8 bases. This CDR3 region has 14 residues. V shed 3 bases, J shed 1 base, and the junction held 1 base outside the gene matches. Germline CDR1 and CDR2: LNHDA and SQIVND (reference sequence). The CDR3 region has the DNA TGTGCCAGTAGTATCACAGGGGGCCAAGAGACCCAGTACTTC. Translation gives CASSITGGQETQYF. Full variable domain (outside the CDR3, taken from reference TRBV19 and TRBJ2-5): DGGITQSPKYLFRKEGQNVTLSCEQNLNHDAMYWYRQDPGQGLRLIYYSQIVNDFQKGDIAEGYSVSREKKESFPLTVTSAQKNPTAFYLCASSITGGQETQYFGPGTRLLVL.

This chain connects TRBV7-9 to TRBJ1-1; 9 bases align to TRBD1. Trimming took 1 base from V and 1 from J; bases not matched to a gene: 10. The CDR3 totals 18 residues. Germline lookup yields CDR1 SEHNR and CDR2 FQNEAQ (reference sequence). The CDR3 reads CASSLGGFGTGPNTEAFF. The CDR3 DNA reads TGTGCCAGCAGCTTAGGCGGTTTCGGGACAGGGCCGAACACTGAAGCTTTCTTT. Together with reference TRBV7-9 and TRBJ1-1, the CDR3 gives the full variable domain: DTGVSQNPRHKITKRGQNVTFRCDPISEHNRLYWYRQTLGQGPEFLTYFQNEAQLEKSRLLSDRFSAERPKGSFSTLEIQRTEQGDSAMYLCASSLGGFGTGPNTEAFFGQGTRLTVV.

The rearrangement joins TRBV10-3 to TRBJ1-2; D gene unclear. This CDR3 spans 12 amino acids. Germline V CDR1 and CDR2: ENHRY, SYGVKD. V was cut by 8 bases and J by 8 bases, with 15 bases left in between. The CDR3 loop is CAIGEGSGGYTF. The CDR3 nucleotides are TGTGCCATCGGGGAAGGGTCGGGAGGCTACACCTTC.

This chain uses TRBV7-2 with TRBJ1-1, with TRBD1 as a possible D gene (6 bases). The CDR3 spans 16 residues. V lost 1 base, J lost 5 bases, and 17 bases lay in between. Germline CDR1 is SGHTA and CDR2 is FQGNSA. The CDR3 DNA follows: TGTGCCAGCAGCTTAGGGGGGCCAGGGGCAGGGACTGAAGCTTTCTTT. It specifies CASSLGGPGAGTEAFF.

This sequence joins TRBV13 and TRBJ2-2, with a tentative D call TRBD2 (5 bases). The CDR3 is made up of 13 amino acids. The germline V gene has CDR1 PRHDT and CDR2 FYEKMQ (reference sequence). Trimming cost V 0 bases and J 7 bases, with 6 bases left between them. CDR3 DNA: TGTGCCAGCAGCTTAGGTGGAGGCGGGGAGCTGTTTTTT. It specifies CASSLGGGGELFF.

CDR3 bases: TGTGCCAGCAGCTTAGGAGGGGGTGGTAACACCGGGGAGCTGTTTTTT. Translating gives CASSLGGGGNTGELFF. The J gene is TRBJ2-2, the V gene TRBV11-2; possibly TRBD1 for D (6 bases). The CDR3 spans 16 residues. Trimming stripped 1 base from V and 2 bases from J, with 11 bases between. The germline V gene has CDR1 SGHAT and CDR2 FQNNGV. Supplemented by reference TRBV11-2 and TRBJ2-2, the full variable domain reads EAGVAQSPRYKIIEKRQSVAFWCNPISGHATLYWYQQILGQGPKLLIQFQNNGVVDDSQLPKDRFSAERLKGVDSTLKIQPAKLEDSAVYLCASSLGGGGNTGELFFGEGSRLTVL.

The V gene is TRBV6-1, the J gene TRBJ2-7; TRBD2 is a possible D gene (6 bases). V shed 3 bases and J shed 7 bases, with 19 bases lying between them. There are 15 residues in the CDR3. Per the germline V gene, CDR1 is MNHNS and CDR2 is SASEGT. DNA of the CDR3: TGTGCCAGCAGTGAGGGCACGACCAGGGCGGGGGAGCAGTACTTC. Translation: CASSEGTTRAGEQYF.

The chain uses TRBV5-1 and TRBJ2-3; tentative D call: TRBD1 (5 bases). Germline lookup yields CDR1 SGHRS and CDR2 YFSETQ. The CDR3 length is 16 residues. V lost 1 base and J 4 bases, leaving 16 bases between the germline ends. The CDR3 loop is CASSLQGRALADTQYF. In DNA, the CDR3 is TGCGCCAGCAGCTTGCAGGGAAGGGCTCTCGCAGATACGCAGTATTTT.

This chain joins TRBV29-1 and TRBJ1-2, with D perhaps TRBD1 (6 bases). CDR3 length: 14 residues. Germline V gene sequence: CDR1 SQVTM, CDR2 ANQGSEA. Trimming took off 2 bases at V and 4 bases at J, with 14 bases between the two ends. The CDR3 region is CSVELLTGSYGYTF. CDR3 in DNA: TGCAGCGTTGAACTTCTTACAGGGAGCTATGGCTACACCTTC.

The chain links TRBV12-3 or TRBV12-4 to TRBJ2-5; TRBD1 might be the D (5 bases). CDR3 length: 11 amino acids. V shed 8 bases and J shed 7 bases, with 11 bases lying between them. CDR3 sequence reads: CASGFTGTQYF. In DNA form, the CDR3 reads TGTGCCAGCGGATTTACAGGGACCCAGTACTTC.

The chain combines TRBV6-6 with TRBJ2-5, with TRBD1 as a possible D gene (6 bases). The V gene's germline CDR1 is MNHNY and CDR2 SVGAGI (reference sequence). The CDR3 loop spans 14 amino acids. Trimming removed 6 bases from V and 0 bases from J, with 11 bases in between. CDR3 nucleotides: TGTGCCAGCAGACACCGACAGGACCAAGAGACCCAGTACTTC. It yields the protein CASRHRQDQETQYF.